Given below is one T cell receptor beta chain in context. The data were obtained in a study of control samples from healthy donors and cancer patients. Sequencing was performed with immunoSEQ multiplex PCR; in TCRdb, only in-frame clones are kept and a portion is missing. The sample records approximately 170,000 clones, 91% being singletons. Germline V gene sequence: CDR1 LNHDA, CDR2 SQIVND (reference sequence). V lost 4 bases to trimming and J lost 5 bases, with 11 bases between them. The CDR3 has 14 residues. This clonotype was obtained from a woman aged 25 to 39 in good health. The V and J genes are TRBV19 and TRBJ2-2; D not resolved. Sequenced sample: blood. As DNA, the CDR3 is TGTGCCAGTAGTAACCTCTATCCGACCGGGGAGCTGTTTTTT. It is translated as CASSNLYPTGELFF.